The clone carrying this TCR beta chain came up many times. Antigen: not known. This sample is part of a study of T-cell memory formation after mild COVID-19. Study in general: Largely donor-specific TCR clusters were found. Study-level results: Some clones that responded were present in memory (sampled pre-infection), which suggests cross-reactive memory joined.

Using constant-segment primers, 5'RACE produced TCR alpha and TCR beta cDNA libraries carrying sample barcodes and UMIs. Via MiXCR, TCRdb re-called the 5' RACE reads, giving one row per CDR3 protein. The sample has a few hundred thousand distinct CDR3 sequences; approximately 14% are singletons. This CDR3 has 16 residues. Germline V gene lookup returns CDR1 MNHEY and CDR2 SMNVEV (reference sequence). V was shortened by 2 bases and J by 4 bases, with 14 bases between the two germline ends. The sequence was collected from a man aged 18 to 30 who had mild COVID-19 (a few samples of this study predate the infection). Cell type and time point are not known. The V and J genes are TRBV27 and TRBJ2-2, with TRBD1 as a possible D gene (6 bases). The sample was PBMCs or a T cell subset sorted from them (not recorded which). The DNA for the CDR3 is TGTGCCAGCAGTTTAAGGGCAGGGGCCAGCACCGGGGAGCTGTTTTTT. This gives the protein CASSLRAGASTGELFF.